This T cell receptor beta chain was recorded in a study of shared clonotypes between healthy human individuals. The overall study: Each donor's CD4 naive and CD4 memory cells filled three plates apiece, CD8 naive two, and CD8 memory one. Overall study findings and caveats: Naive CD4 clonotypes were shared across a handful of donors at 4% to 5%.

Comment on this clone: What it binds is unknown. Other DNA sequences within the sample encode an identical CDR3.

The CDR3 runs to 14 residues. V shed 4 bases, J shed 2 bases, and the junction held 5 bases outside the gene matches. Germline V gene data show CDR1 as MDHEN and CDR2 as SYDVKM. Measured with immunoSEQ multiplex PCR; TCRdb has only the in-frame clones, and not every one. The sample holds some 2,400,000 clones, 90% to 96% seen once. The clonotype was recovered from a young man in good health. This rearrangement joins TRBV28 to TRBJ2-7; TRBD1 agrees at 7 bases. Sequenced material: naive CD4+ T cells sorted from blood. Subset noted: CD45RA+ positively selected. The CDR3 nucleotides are TGTGCCAGCAGTTCCGGGACAGAACCCTACGAGCAGTACTTC. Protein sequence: CASSSGTEPYEQYF.